A single sample gave rise to the 11 T cell receptor beta chains below, sequenced in a study of blood T cell repertoires in COVID-19. Data came from immunoSEQ multiplex PCR; TCRdb stores just in-frame clones and leaves some out. The sample shows approximately 160,000 clones, roughly four fifths of them seen only once. The sequenced sample consisted of peripheral blood. These receptors all come from a human donor in a cohort sampled during active COVID-19.

This clone was observed a single time. V and J are TRBV7-2 and TRBJ2-1; 8 bases are shared with TRBD2. The germline V gene has CDR1 SGHTA and CDR2 FQGNSA. The CDR3 is made up of 17 amino acids. Trimming at V came to 4 bases and at J to 4 bases, leaving 12 bases not matched to a gene. The CDR3 DNA reads TGTGCCAGCAGCTCCTGGTTACCGGGAGGGGGGTACAATGAGCAGTTCTTC. Its translation is CASSSWLPGGGYNEQFF. Together with reference TRBV7-2 and TRBJ2-1, the CDR3 gives the full variable domain: GAGVSQSPSNKVTEKGKDVELRCDPISGHTALYWYRQSLGQGLEFLIYFQGNSAPDKSGLPSDRFSAERTGGSVSTLTIQRTQQEDSAVYLCASSSWLPGGGYNEQFFGPGTRLTVL.

This clone turned up a few times. The chain joins TRBV11-3 to TRBJ2-7; possible D gene TRBD1, 6 bases. Germline CDR1 reads SGHNT; CDR2 reads YENEEA. Trimming left V 11 bases short and J 5 bases short, with 13 bases between. The CDR3 is 11 amino acids. CDR3 coding DNA: TGTGCCGGGGGCAGGGAAGACGAGCAGTACTTC. This encodes CAGGREDEQYF.

The chain has TRBV6-4 and TRBJ1-3; no definite D call. The CDR3 consists of 12 residues. V was pared by 4 bases and J by 3 bases, with 4 bases between. Germline CDR1 MRHNA, CDR2 SNTAGT. In nucleotides, the CDR3 is TGTGCCAGCAGTGGAGATGGAAACACCATATATTTT. Translating it yields CASSGDGNTIYF.

J is TRBJ2-1 and V is TRBV24-1; maybe TRBD1 (6 bases). The CDR3 runs to 12 residues. Trimming cost V 9 bases and J 6 bases, with 11 bases left between them. Germline CDR1 and CDR2: KGHDR and SFDVKD. CDR3 nucleotides: TGTGCCACCGTCGGACAGCCCAATGAGCAGTTCTTC. It specifies CATVGQPNEQFF.

The genes are TRBV21-1 and TRBJ1-1. TRBV21-1 is a pseudogene. The CDR3 contains 15 residues. The CDR3: CASILTRQLRDSAFF. In DNA form, the CDR3 reads TGTGCCAGCATATTAACTAGACAGCTAAGGGACTCGGCTTTCTTT.

This clone has a single count. V and J are TRBV2 and TRBJ1-6; 8 bases agree with TRBD1. Germline trimming cut 5 bases from V and 9 bases from J; bases unmatched to any gene: 6. This CDR3 has 14 residues. Germline-derived CDR1 and CDR2 are SNHLY and FYNNEI. Here the CDR3 DNA reads TGTGCCAGCAGTACCCAGGGGGCCCTTTCACCCCTCCACTTT. Amino acids: CASSTQGALSPLHF.

The gene calls are TRBV11-3 and TRBJ2-2, with D maybe TRBD2 (5 bases). Trimming took off 3 bases at V and 7 bases at J, with 9 bases between the two ends. CDR1 is SGHNT and CDR2 is YENEEA in the germline V gene. The CDR3 has 13 amino acids. The CDR3 nucleotides read TGTGCCAGCAGCTTTAGAGGGATCGGGGAGCTGTTTTTT. Translation: CASSFRGIGELFF.

The chain uses TRBV10-1 and TRBJ2-1, with 10 bases identical to TRBD2. Germline trimming cut 3 bases from V and 13 bases from J; bases unmatched to any gene: 6. CDR3 size: 13 residues. In germline, CDR1 is WNHNN, CDR2 SYGVQD (reference sequence). DNA of the CDR3: TGCGCCAGCAGTGAAGCTAGCGGGGGTTTTCAGTTCTTC. Its protein is CASSEASGGFQFF.

The chain employs TRBV19 and TRBJ2-3, with TRBD1 matching over 8 bases. Germline CDR1 is LNHDA and CDR2 is SQIVND (reference sequence). J was trimmed by 2 bases and V by 6 bases; bases with no gene match: 7. This CDR3 region has 15 residues. The CDR3 DNA reads TGTGCCAGTAGCAGTCAGGGGGCTAACACAGATACGCAGTATTTT. Residues: CASSSQGANTDTQYF.

The genes are TRBV19 and TRBJ2-7, with 8 bases aligning to TRBD2. The CDR3 contains 13 residues. The trim removed 10 bases at V and 2 bases at J, leaving 7 bases unmatched. Germline V lookup: CDR1 LNHDA, CDR2 SQIVND (reference sequence). CDR3 residues: CATSTSGPYEQYF. In DNA form, the CDR3 reads TGTGCCACCTCAACTAGCGGACCCTACGAGCAGTACTTC.

The V and J genes are TRBV7-9 and TRBJ1-6; perhaps TRBD1 as D (6 bases). Between the trimmed V and J ends, which lost 5 bases and 3 bases, there was a span of 8 bases. Germline V CDR1 and CDR2: SEHNR, FQNEAQ (reference sequence). This CDR3 comprises 14 residues. DNA of the CDR3: TGTGCCAGCAGCCCGGACAGCTATAATTCACCCCTCCACTTT. It specifies CASSPDSYNSPLHF.